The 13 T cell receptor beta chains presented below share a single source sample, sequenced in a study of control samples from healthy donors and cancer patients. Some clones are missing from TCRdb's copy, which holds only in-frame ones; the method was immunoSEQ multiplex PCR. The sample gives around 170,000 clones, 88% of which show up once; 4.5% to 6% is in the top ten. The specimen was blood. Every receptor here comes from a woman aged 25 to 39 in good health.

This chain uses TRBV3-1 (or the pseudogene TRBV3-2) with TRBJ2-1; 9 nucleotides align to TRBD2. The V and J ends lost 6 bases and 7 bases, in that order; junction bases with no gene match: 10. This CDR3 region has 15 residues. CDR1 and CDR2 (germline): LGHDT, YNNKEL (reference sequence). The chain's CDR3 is CASSTSGGPVNEQFF. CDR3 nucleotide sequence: TGTGCCAGCAGTACAAGCGGGGGGCCTGTAAATGAGCAGTTCTTC.

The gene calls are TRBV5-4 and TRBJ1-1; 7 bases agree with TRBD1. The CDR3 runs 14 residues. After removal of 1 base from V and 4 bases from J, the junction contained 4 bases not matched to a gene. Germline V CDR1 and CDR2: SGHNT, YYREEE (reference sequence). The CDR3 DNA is TGTGCCAGCAGCTTGAAGGGACAGATCACTGAAGCTTTCTTT. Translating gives CASSLKGQITEAFF. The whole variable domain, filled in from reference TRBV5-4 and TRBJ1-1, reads ETGVTQSPTHLIKTRGQQVTLRCSSQSGHNTVSWYQQALGQGPQFIFQYYREEENGRGNFPPRFSGLQFPNYSSELNVNALELDDSALYLCASSLKGQITEAFFGQGTRLTVV.

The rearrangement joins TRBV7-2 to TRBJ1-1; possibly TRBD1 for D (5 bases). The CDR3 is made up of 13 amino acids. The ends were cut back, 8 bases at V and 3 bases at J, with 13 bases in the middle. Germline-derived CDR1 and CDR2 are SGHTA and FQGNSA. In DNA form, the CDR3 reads TGTGCCAGCGGGATGGGGCGGCACACTGAAGCTTTCTTT. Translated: CASGMGRHTEAFF.

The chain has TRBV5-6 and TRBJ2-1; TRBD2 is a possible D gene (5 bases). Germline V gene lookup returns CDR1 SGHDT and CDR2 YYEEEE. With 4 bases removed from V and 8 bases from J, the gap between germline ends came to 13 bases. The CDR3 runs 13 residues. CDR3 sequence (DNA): TGTGCCAGCAGCCCCAGGACTGTCCATGAGCAGTTCTTC. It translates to CASSPRTVHEQFF.

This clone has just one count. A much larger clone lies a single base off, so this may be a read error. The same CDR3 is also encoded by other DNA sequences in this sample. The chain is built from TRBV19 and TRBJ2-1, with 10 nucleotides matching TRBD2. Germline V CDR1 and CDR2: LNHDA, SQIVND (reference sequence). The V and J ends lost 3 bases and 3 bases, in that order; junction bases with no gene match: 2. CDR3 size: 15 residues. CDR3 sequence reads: CASSILAGDYNEQFF. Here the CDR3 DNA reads TGTGCCAGTAGTATCCTAGCGGGAGACTACAATGAGCAGTTCTTC.

CDR3 loop: CASSPRRNTDTQYF. The CDR3 bases are TGTGCCAGCAGTCCCAGACGAAACACAGATACGCAGTATTTT. The chain joins TRBV5-8 to TRBJ2-3, with no clear D. This CDR3 is 14 amino acids long. CDR1 and CDR2 (germline): SGHTS, YDEGEE. V lost 5 bases, J lost 2 bases, and 12 bases lay in between.

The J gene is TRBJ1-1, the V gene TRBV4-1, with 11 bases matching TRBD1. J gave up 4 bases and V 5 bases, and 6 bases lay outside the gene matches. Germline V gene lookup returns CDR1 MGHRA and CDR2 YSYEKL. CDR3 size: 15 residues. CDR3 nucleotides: TGCGCCAGCAGCACGCCGGGACAGGGGGTCACTGAAGCTTTCTTT. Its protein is CASSTPGQGVTEAFF.

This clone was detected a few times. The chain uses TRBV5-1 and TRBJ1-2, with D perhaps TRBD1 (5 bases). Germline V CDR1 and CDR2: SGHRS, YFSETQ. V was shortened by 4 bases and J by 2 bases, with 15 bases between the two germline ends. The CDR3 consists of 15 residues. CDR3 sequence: CASSAGTQVNYGYTF. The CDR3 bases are TGCGCCAGCAGCGCCGGGACCCAAGTCAACTATGGCTACACCTTC.

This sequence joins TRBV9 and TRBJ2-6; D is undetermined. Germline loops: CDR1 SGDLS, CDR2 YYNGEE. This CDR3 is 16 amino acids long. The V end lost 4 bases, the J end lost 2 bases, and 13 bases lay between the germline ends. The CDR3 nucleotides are TGTGCCAGCAGCACATACCGAACTCCTGGGGCCAACGTCCTGACTTTC. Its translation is CASSTYRTPGANVLTF.

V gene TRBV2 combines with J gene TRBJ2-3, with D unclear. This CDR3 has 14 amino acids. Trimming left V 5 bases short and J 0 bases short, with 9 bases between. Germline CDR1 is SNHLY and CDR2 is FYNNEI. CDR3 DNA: TGTGCCAGCAGTTCAGCCAAGAGCACAGATACGCAGTATTTT. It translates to CASSSAKSTDTQYF.

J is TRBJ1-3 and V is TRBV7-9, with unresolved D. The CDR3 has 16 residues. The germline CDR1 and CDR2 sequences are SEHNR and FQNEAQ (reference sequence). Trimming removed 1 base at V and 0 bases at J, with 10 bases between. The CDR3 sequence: CASSLGPPLSGNTIYF. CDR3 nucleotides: TGTGCCAGCAGCTTAGGTCCCCCCCTCTCTGGAAACACCATATATTTT.

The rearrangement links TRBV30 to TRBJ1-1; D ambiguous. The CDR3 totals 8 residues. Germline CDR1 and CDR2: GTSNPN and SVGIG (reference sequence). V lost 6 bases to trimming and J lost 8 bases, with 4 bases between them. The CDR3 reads CACTEAFF. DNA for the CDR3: TGTGCCTGTACAGAAGCTTTCTTT.

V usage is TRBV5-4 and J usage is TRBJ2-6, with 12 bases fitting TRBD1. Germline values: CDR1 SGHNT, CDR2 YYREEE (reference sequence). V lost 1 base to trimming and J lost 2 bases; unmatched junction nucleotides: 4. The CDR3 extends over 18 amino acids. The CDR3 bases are TGTGCCAGCAGCTTGCCCGGGACAGGGGGCGCTGGGGCCAACGTCCTGACTTTC. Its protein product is CASSLPGTGGAGANVLTF.